These 22 T cell receptor beta chains came from one sample sequenced in a study of shared clonotypes between healthy human individuals. This table comes from immunoSEQ multiplex PCR, and its TCRdb copy is limited to in-frame clones, with some not included. The sample includes around 350,000 clones, about 73% of them seen just once. The specimen sequenced was memory CD4+ T cells sorted from blood. Described subset: CD45RA-negative fraction. The source of these receptors is a man aged 30 to 39 in good health.

This sequence joins TRBV15 and TRBJ2-7, with 9 positions matching TRBD1. The CDR3 has 14 residues. CDR1 and CDR2 from the germline V gene are LNHNV and YYDKDF (reference sequence). V shed 5 bases, J shed 2 bases, and the junction held 4 bases outside the gene matches. The CDR3 nucleotides are TGTGCCACCAGCCTTGGACAGGGGCCCTACGAGCAGTACTTC. Its protein product is CATSLGQGPYEQYF.

This clone was detected many times. V usage is TRBV11-3 and J usage is TRBJ2-7; D is perhaps TRBD1 (6 bases). The length of the CDR3 is 16 residues. Germline V gene sequence: CDR1 SGHNT, CDR2 YENEEA. V gave up 0 bases and J gave up 1 base, with 13 bases separating them. The CDR3 reads CASSLERGNGSYEQYF. The CDR3, as DNA: TGTGCCAGCAGCTTAGAAAGGGGGAACGGATCCTACGAGCAGTACTTC.

The chain has TRBV28 and TRBJ2-5; possibly TRBD1 for D (6 bases). This CDR3 region has 13 residues. Germline V gives CDR1 MDHEN, CDR2 SYDVKM. Trimming removed 2 bases from V and 5 bases from J, with 9 bases in between. DNA for the CDR3: TGTGCCAGCAGTTTAAGGGGGACGGAGACCCAGTACTTC. It specifies CASSLRGTETQYF.

This sequence joins TRBV27 and TRBJ2-1; 7 bases agree with TRBD2. Per the germline V gene, CDR1 is MNHEY and CDR2 is SMNVEV (reference sequence). Trimming took 5 bases from V and 4 from J; bases not matched to a gene: 17. The CDR3 extends over 18 amino acids. The chain's CDR3 is CASSPGLGLREAYNEQFF. The DNA for the CDR3 is TGTGCCAGCAGTCCCGGACTAGGGCTGCGGGAAGCGTACAATGAGCAGTTCTTC.

The rearrangement links TRBV6-1 to TRBJ2-2; unclear D gene. Germline V gene lookup returns CDR1 MNHNS and CDR2 SASEGT. The CDR3 consists of 14 residues. Trimming removed 6 bases from V and 1 base from J, with 9 bases in between. CDR3 DNA: TGTGCCAGCAGCGGAACAAGGAACACCGGGGAGCTGTTTTTT. The encoded protein is CASSGTRNTGELFF.

This clone was seen a handful of times. This rearrangement joins TRBV19 to TRBJ2-3, with a tentative D call TRBD1 (6 bases). The CDR3 length is 14 residues. Germline V gives CDR1 LNHDA, CDR2 SQIVND (reference sequence). The V and J ends lost 3 bases and 2 bases respectively, with 9 bases between them. CDR3: CASSMDRITDTQYF. The CDR3 DNA reads as TGTGCCAGTAGTATGGACAGAATCACAGATACGCAGTATTTT.

The CDR3 nucleotides are TGTGCCAGCAGCTTAGGCCAGGGGGGGGCCTCACAAGAGACCCAGTACTTC. Residues: CASSLGQGGASQETQYF. The V call is TRBV7-2, the J call TRBJ2-5; TRBD1 or TRBD2 may be the D gene (7 bases each). V was trimmed by 1 base and J by 2 bases, leaving 17 bases between them. The CDR3 totals 17 residues. Germline CDR1 SGHTA, CDR2 FQGNSA.

This chain connects TRBV28 to TRBJ2-3; 8 positions agree with TRBD2. Germline V CDR1 and CDR2: MDHEN, SYDVKM. The CDR3 has 17 residues. V was clipped by 6 bases and J by 2 bases; unmatched bases: 13. This CDR3 is CASSAPKAGVATDTQYF. The CDR3, as DNA: TGTGCCAGCAGCGCCCCGAAAGCGGGAGTGGCCACAGATACGCAGTATTTT. The whole variable domain, filled in from reference TRBV28 and TRBJ2-3, reads DVKVTQSSRYLVKRTGEKVFLECVQDMDHENMFWYRQDPGLGLRLIYFSYDVKMKEKGDIPEGYSVSREKKERFSLILESASTNQTSMYLCASSAPKAGVATDTQYFGPGTRLTVL.

This clone has only a few counts. The chain links TRBV18 to TRBJ2-7, with 8 bases fitting TRBD1. In germline, CDR1 is KGHSH, CDR2 LQKENI. The CDR3 consists of 13 residues. The ends lost 4 bases at V and 3 bases at J; junction bases unmatched: 2. The CDR3 DNA sequence: TGTGCCAGCTCACATGGGACAGGCTACGAGCAGTACTTC. Its protein is CASSHGTGYEQYF.

The CDR3 DNA is TGTGCCACCAGCGGTTCACCTAGTGGGCAGTTCTTC. Translating it yields CATSGSPSGQFF. This chain uses TRBV15 with TRBJ2-1; the D is unclear. This CDR3 has 12 amino acids. V gave up 5 bases and J gave up 12 bases, with 14 bases separating them. Germline assignment: CDR1 LNHNV and CDR2 YYDKDF (reference sequence).

The chain employs TRBV5-1 and TRBJ2-1; D gene uncertain. Germline loops: CDR1 SGHRS, CDR2 YFSETQ. This CDR3 region has 14 residues. Trimming pared 0 bases from V and 4 bases from J, leaving 8 bases between. This chain's CDR3 is CASSLVPQYNEQFF. Written as DNA, the CDR3 is TGCGCCAGCAGCTTGGTGCCCCAATACAATGAGCAGTTCTTC.

This clone has just a few counts. The gene calls are TRBV28 and TRBJ2-5; a possible D gene is TRBD2 (5 bases). Trimming took 3 bases from V and 4 from J, leaving 18 bases between them. The CDR3 has 16 residues. Germline V gene lookup returns CDR1 MDHEN and CDR2 SYDVKM. CDR3 protein: CASSFKFRAAGETQYF. The CDR3 bases are TGTGCCAGCAGTTTTAAGTTTCGAGCGGCGGGAGAGACCCAGTACTTC.

The chain joins TRBV5-4 to TRBJ2-5; possible D gene TRBD2, 5 bases. In germline, CDR1 is SGHNT, CDR2 YYREEE (reference sequence). CDR3 length: 13 residues. Deletions cut 2 bases from V and 3 bases from J, with 8 bases between. CDR3 bases: TGTGCCAGCAGCTTCTGGGAGAAAGAGACCCAGTACTTC. Its translation: CASSFWEKETQYF. The entire variable domain, with the rest obtained from reference TRBV5-4 and TRBJ2-5, is as follows: ETGVTQSPTHLIKTRGQQVTLRCSSQSGHNTVSWYQQALGQGPQFIFQYYREEENGRGNFPPRFSGLQFPNYSSELNVNALELDDSALYLCASSFWEKETQYFGPGTRLLVL.

The V and J genes are TRBV6-1 and TRBJ2-6; 8 bases are shared with TRBD2. The V gene's germline CDR1 is MNHNS and CDR2 SASEGT. V lost 4 bases and J lost 2; bases outside the gene matches: 10. This CDR3 has 18 amino acids. CDR3 region: CASSAATGGGPGANVLTF. The CDR3 region has the DNA TGTGCCAGCAGTGCAGCTACGGGGGGGGGCCCTGGGGCCAACGTCCTGACTTTC.

The chain carries TRBV5-1 and TRBJ2-5, with D tentatively TRBD2 (5 bases). There are 13 residues in the CDR3. CDR1 SGHRS and CDR2 YFSETQ come from the germline V gene. Trimming shortened V by 4 bases and J by 5 bases, and 12 bases separated the two germline ends. The CDR3 DNA is TGCGCCAGCAGCAACATTGGGGAGGAGACCCAGTACTTC. It is translated as CASSNIGEETQYF.

In its sample, this clone was seen a few times. This sequence joins TRBV5-4 and TRBJ2-5, with 9 bases that match TRBD2. Germline lookup yields CDR1 SGHNT and CDR2 YYREEE (reference sequence). J gave up 5 bases and V 4 bases, and 9 bases lay outside the gene matches. CDR3 length: 15 residues. The DNA for the CDR3 is TGTGCCAGCAGCCCCTCGCGCGGGGGGGAGGAGACCCAGTACTTC. Its translation is CASSPSRGGEETQYF.

The chain has TRBV28 and TRBJ2-7; no reliable D call. Germline CDR1 reads MDHEN; CDR2 reads SYDVKM. V lost 4 bases, J lost 5 bases, and 9 bases lay in between. The CDR3 is 12 amino acids. CDR3 protein: CASSSYLNEQYF. CDR3 bases: TGTGCCAGCAGTTCGTACCTCAACGAGCAGTACTTC. Using reference TRBV28 and TRBJ2-7 for the parts outside the CDR3, the full variable domain is DVKVTQSSRYLVKRTGEKVFLECVQDMDHENMFWYRQDPGLGLRLIYFSYDVKMKEKGDIPEGYSVSREKKERFSLILESASTNQTSMYLCASSSYLNEQYFGPGTRLTVT.

V is TRBV7-6 and J is TRBJ2-1; 11 nucleotides line up with TRBD2. Germline V gene lookup returns CDR1 SGHVS and CDR2 FNYEAQ. J lost 8 bases, V lost 5 bases, and 11 bases had no gene match. The CDR3 totals 16 residues. The DNA of the CDR3 is TGTGCCAGCAGCCGGACAGTACTAGCGGGAGTAGATGAGCAGTTCTTC. This sequence encodes CASSRTVLAGVDEQFF.

V and J are TRBV28 and TRBJ1-5, with a weak D call TRBD1 (5 bases). This CDR3 is 15 amino acids long. Trimming cost V 4 bases and J 0 bases, with 10 bases left between them. The germline V gene encodes CDR1 MDHEN and CDR2 SYDVKM. For the CDR3, the DNA is TGTGCCAGCAGTTCGACAGTGTATAGCAATCAGCCCCAGCATTTT. Translated, it gives CASSSTVYSNQPQHF.

The V and J genes are TRBV10-3 and TRBJ2-5; D call uncertain. This CDR3 is built from 16 residues. The ends were cut back, 3 bases at V and 5 bases at J, with 19 bases in the middle. From germline, CDR1 is ENHRY and CDR2 SYGVKD. The CDR3 protein is CAISETKTVSGETQYF. The CDR3 nucleotides read TGTGCCATCAGTGAAACCAAGACCGTATCTGGGGAGACCCAGTACTTC.

The V call is TRBV7-2, the J call TRBJ2-3; a weak D match, TRBD2 (6 bases). The CDR3 contains 15 residues. V lost 1 base, J lost 0 bases, and 8 bases lay in between. Germline V gene sequence: CDR1 SGHTA, CDR2 FQGNSA. The CDR3 spells CASSLEGGSTDTQYF. The CDR3 DNA reads as TGTGCCAGCAGCTTAGAAGGAGGGAGCACAGATACGCAGTATTTT.

The chain recombines TRBV6-1 with TRBJ1-2; tentatively, D is TRBD1 (6 bases). V was clipped by 3 bases and J by 4 bases, with 12 bases between them. The CDR3 has 14 amino acids. Germline V gene sequence: CDR1 MNHNS, CDR2 SASEGT. The CDR3 coding sequence is TGTGCCAGCAGTGAGGGGGGGCCAGTCTATGGCTACACCTTC. Amino acids: CASSEGGPVYGYTF.